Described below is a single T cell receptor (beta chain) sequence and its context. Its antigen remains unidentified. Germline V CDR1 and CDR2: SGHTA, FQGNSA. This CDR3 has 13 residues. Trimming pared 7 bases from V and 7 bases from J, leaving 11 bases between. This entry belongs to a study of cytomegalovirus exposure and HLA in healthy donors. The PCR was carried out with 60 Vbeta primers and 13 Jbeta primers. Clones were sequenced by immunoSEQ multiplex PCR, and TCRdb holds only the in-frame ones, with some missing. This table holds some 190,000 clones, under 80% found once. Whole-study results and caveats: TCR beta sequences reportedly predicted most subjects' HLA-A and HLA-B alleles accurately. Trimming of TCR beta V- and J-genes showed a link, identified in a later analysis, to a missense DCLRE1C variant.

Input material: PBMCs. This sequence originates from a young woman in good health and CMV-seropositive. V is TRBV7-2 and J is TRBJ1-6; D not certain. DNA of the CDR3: TGTGCCAGCAACACGGCGGGGAATTCACCCCTCCACTTT. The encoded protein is CASNTAGNSPLHF. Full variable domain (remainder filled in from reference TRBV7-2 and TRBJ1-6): GAGVSQSPSNKVTEKGKDVELRCDPISGHTALYWYRQSLGQGLEFLIYFQGNSAPDKSGLPSDRFSAERTGGSVSTLTIQRTQQEDSAVYLCASNTAGNSPLHFGNGTRLTVT.